What follows are 4 T cell receptor beta chains derived from one specimen sequenced in a study of Ad26.COV2.S vaccination and SARS-CoV-2 variants. TCRdb's copy holds only in-frame clones and misses some; the assay was immunoSEQ multiplex PCR. The table shows hundreds of thousands of clones, with 92% occurring only once. This specimen was peripheral blood, taken after recovery from COVID-19. These receptors all come from a human donor who had recovered from COVID-19.

This clone was observed once. One end of the junction is discordant with germline, which a read error may explain. The gene calls are TRBV5-1 and TRBJ2-2; either TRBD1 or TRBD2 may supply D (5 bases each). The CDR3 spans 17 residues. Germline V gives CDR1 SGHRS, CDR2 YFSETQ. This CDR3 reads CASSWTSGTENTGELFF. CDR3 nucleotides: TGCGCCAGCAGCTGGACCTCCGGGACGGAGAACACCGGTGAGCTGTTTTTT.

The chain couples TRBV7-9 to TRBJ1-4; no clear D gene. V lost 0 bases and J lost 7, with 12 bases in between. Germline values: CDR1 SEHNR, CDR2 FQNEAQ (reference sequence). CDR3 size: 15 residues. This CDR3 reads CASSLAIGRIEKLFF. The CDR3 DNA follows: TGTGCCAGCAGCTTAGCGATCGGGCGGATTGAAAAACTGTTTTTT.

This sequence joins TRBV28 and TRBJ2-5; D possibly matches TRBD1 or TRBD2 (6 bases each). Germline V gene data show CDR1 as MDHEN and CDR2 as SYDVKM. Trimming shortened V by 4 bases and J by 0 bases, and 18 bases separated the two germline ends. CDR3 length: 17 amino acids. The CDR3 coding sequence is TGTGCCAGCAGTTATGGAGGGGGTACTTTGTACCAAGAGACCCAGTACTTC. It codes for CASSYGGGTLYQETQYF.

The chain is built from TRBV27 and TRBJ1-5; TRBD1 is a possible D gene (5 bases). CDR3 length equals 14 residues. Trimming shortened V by 6 bases and J by 1 base, and 10 bases separated the two germline ends. Germline V gives CDR1 MNHEY, CDR2 SMNVEV (reference sequence). The CDR3 coding sequence is TGTGCCAGCAGGCTCCGGACAAGCAATCAGCCCCAGCATTTT. This sequence encodes CASRLRTSNQPQHF.